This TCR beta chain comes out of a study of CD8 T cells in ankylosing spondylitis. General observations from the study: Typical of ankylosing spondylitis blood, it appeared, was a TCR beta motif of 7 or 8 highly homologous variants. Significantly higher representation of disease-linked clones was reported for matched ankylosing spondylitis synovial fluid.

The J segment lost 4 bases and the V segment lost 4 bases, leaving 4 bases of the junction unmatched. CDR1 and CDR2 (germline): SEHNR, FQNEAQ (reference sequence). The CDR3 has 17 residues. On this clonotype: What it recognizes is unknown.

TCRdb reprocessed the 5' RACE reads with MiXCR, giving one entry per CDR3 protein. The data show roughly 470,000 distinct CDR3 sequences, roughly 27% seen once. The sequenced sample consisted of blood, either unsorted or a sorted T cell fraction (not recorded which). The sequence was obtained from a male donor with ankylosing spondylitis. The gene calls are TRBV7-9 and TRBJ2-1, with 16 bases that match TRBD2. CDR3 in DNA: TGTGCCAGCAGCTCGGGACTAGCGGGAGGGTTATACAATGAGCAGTTCTTC. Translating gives CASSSGLAGGLYNEQFF.